This T cell receptor beta chain stems from a study of blood T cell repertoires in COVID-19. Cohort 3 recovered donors had two negative PCRs, clearance, or symptom resolution. Clones were read by immunoSEQ multiplex PCR, and TCRdb kept only the in-frame ones, dropping some. The sample contains 300,000 to 350,000 clones, roughly 87% of which appear only once. CDR1 and CDR2 from the germline V gene are MDHEN and SYDVKM. V lost 4 bases, J lost 7 bases, and 14 bases lay in between. The CDR3 is 13 amino acids. The chain links TRBV28 to TRBJ2-7, with D perhaps matching TRBD1 (6 bases). This sequence was found in a woman aged 25 to 39 who had recovered from COVID-19. The material sequenced was PBMCs or T cells enriched from blood (not recorded which). The CDR3 DNA reads TGTGCCAGCAGTTCTACAGGGCCGGGAGAGCAGTACTTC. Translation: CASSSTGPGEQYF.